This TCR beta chain was found in a study of Graves' ophthalmopathy and Graves' hyperthyroidism. Amplification from RNA transcripts yielded the TCR beta CDR3 regions. The authors performed first-round RT-PCR with HTBI primers and then a second-round multiplex PCR. Via MiXCR, TCRdb re-called the multiplex PCR reads, giving one row per CDR3 protein. Among 300,000 to 450,000 distinct CDR3 sequences listed, about 15% were seen once. Findings of the study overall: The authors also found most expanded thyroid clonotypes above 0.001 frequency in blood.

This CDR3 comprises 13 residues. The V gene end was trimmed by 8 bases and the J gene end by 6 bases; junction bases not matched to a gene: 5. CDR1 and CDR2 (germline): MNHNS, SASEGT. This clonotype was observed a handful of times. The antigen is undetermined. Stable hyperthyroidism meant no progression to ophthalmopathy within 18 months of follow-up. J is TRBJ1-5 and V is TRBV6-1; 9 bases agree with TRBD1. The sequence was collected from an adult woman with stable Graves' hyperthyroidism. Sequencing used peripheral blood. The CDR3 DNA is TGTGCCAGCCGGACAGGGGATAGTCAGCCCCAGCATTTT. As protein: CASRTGDSQPQHF.